This TCR beta chain was obtained from a study of response to subunit inactivated influenza vaccine. The study, taken as a whole, reports: The authors suggested that every seasonal influenza vaccination recruits few new T cells.

TCRdb re-derived calls from the RT-PCR reads in MiXCR, one entry per CDR3 protein. The sample lists 530,000 or so distinct CDR3 sequences; about 15% were seen once. Details on this clonotype: Its specificity is unknown.

Germline lookup yields CDR1 MGHRA and CDR2 YSYEKL. V lost 1 base to trimming and J lost 4 bases, with 7 bases between them. The CDR3 is 13 amino acids. This specimen consisted of PBMCs from blood, obtained 11 to 12 days after vaccination. The rearrangement links TRBV4-1 to TRBJ2-5; D is unresolved. This receptor was identified in a man between 50 and 59 years old who received an inactivated influenza vaccine. CDR3 amino acids: CASSQVLRETQYF. CDR3 in DNA: TGCGCCAGCAGCCAAGTACTACGAGAGACCCAGTACTTC.